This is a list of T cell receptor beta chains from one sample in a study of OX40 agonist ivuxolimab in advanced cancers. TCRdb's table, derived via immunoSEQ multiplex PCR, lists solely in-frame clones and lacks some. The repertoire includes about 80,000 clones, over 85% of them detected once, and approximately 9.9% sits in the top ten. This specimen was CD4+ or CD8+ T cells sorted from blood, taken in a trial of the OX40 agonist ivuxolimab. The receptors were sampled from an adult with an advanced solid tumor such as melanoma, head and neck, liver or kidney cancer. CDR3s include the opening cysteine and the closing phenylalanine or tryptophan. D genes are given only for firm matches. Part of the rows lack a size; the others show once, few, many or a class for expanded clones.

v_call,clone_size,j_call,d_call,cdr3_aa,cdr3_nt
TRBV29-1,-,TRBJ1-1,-,CSVRTTEAFF,TGCAGCGTTCGAACCACTGAAGCTTTCTTT
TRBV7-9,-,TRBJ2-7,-,CASSKGYEQYF,TGTGCCAGCAGCAAGGGTTACGAGCAGTACTTC
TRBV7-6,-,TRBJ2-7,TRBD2,CASSLAASGSHEQYF,TGTGCCAGCAGCTTAGCGGCTAGCGGGAGTCACGAGCAGTACTTC
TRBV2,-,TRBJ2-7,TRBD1,CASRTGVPYEQYF,TGTGCCAGCAGAACAGGGGTCCCCTACGAGCAGTACTTC
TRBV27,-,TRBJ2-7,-,CASSSGTDYYEQYF,TGTGCCAGCAGTTCGGGAACAGACTACTACGAGCAGTACTTC
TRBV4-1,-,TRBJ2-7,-,CASSQGAGGPYEQYF,TGCGCCAGCAGCCAAGGGGCCGGGGGGCCCTACGAGCAGTACTTC
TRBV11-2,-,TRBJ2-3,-,CASSFFGVSTDTQYF,TGTGCCAGCAGCTTTTTCGGGGTTAGCACAGATACGCAGTATTTT
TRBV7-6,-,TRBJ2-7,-,CASSFAVGPGEQYF,TGTGCCAGCAGCTTTGCTGTAGGACCGGGGGAGCAGTACTTC
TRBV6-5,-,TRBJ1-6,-,CASSYGGGYNSPLHF,TGTGCCAGCAGTTACGGTGGAGGTTATAATTCACCCCTCCACTTT
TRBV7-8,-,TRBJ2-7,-,CASSLPLGLGGEQYF,TGTGCCAGCAGCTTACCCCTGGGGCTAGGAGGGGAGCAGTACTTC
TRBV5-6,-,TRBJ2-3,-,CASNPVGAPYTDTQYF,TGTGCCAGCAACCCTGTGGGGGCACCTTACACAGATACGCAGTATTTT
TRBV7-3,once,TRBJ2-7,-,CASSSQQGYEQYF,TGTGCCAGCAGCTCCCAACAGGGATACGAGCAGTACTTC
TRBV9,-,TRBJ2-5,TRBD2,CASSVGIAGGGETQYF,TGTGCCAGCAGCGTAGGAATAGCGGGAGGCGGGGAGACCCAGTACTTC
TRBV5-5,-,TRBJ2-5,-,CASSLKKGSATETQYF,TGTGCCAGCAGCTTGAAGAAAGGGAGCGCGACGGAGACCCAGTACTTC
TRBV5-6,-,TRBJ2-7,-,CASIDRGPSYEQYF,TGTGCCAGCATCGACCGAGGACCCAGCTACGAGCAGTACTTC
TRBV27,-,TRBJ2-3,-,CASAWNSGSDTQYF,TGTGCCAGCGCCTGGAACTCAGGGTCAGATACGCAGTATTTT